This T cell receptor beta chain was captured in a study of T cells in Graves' hyperthyroidism and ophthalmopathy. About the study: Staff took peripheral blood when the initial diagnosis was made, before any treatment began.

Study-wide points: Separating ophthalmopathy from stable hyperthyroidism was achieved by a 13 V-J model. Within blood appeared most thyroid clonotypes that had expanded above 0.001.

V was shortened by 3 bases and J by 7 bases, with 16 bases between the two germline ends. CDR1 and CDR2 from the germline V gene are SQVTM and ANQGSEA. The CDR3 consists of 13 residues. Amplified regions were TCR beta CDR3 sequences from RNA transcripts. HTBI primers drove first-round RT-PCR of the TCR CDR3. TCRdb called the multiplex PCR reads again in MiXCR, with one record for every CDR3 protein. The data hold over 250,000 distinct CDR3 sequences, with 12% to 15% observed a single time. In this sample, this clonotype turned up many times. Its antigen remains unidentified. The chain uses TRBV29-1 and TRBJ2-7; D possibly uses TRBD1 or TRBD2 (7 bases each). The sequence derives from a woman aged 40-49 years with Graves' ophthalmopathy. The source material was blood. CDR3 residues: CSVEEWEGQEQYF. The CDR3, as DNA: TGCAGCGTTGAGGAATGGGAGGGACAGGAGCAGTACTTC.